One and the same sample provided the 10 T cell receptor beta chains below, sequenced in a study of T cells in women clearing cervical HPV infection. Libraries were prepared by immunoSEQ multiplex PCR; TCRdb keeps only in-frame clonotypes and omits some of them. The specimen's table records about 32,000 clones. The sequenced material came from blood buffy coat. These receptors all stem from a woman between 18 and 70 years old with a cervical HPV16 infection that either progressed to CIN3+ or cleared (not recorded which).

On this clone itself: The CDR3 goes on 3 residues after the read ends, and that part is filled in from the germline J gene. V gene TRBV19 combines with J gene TRBJ2-2, with a weak D call TRBD1 (5 bases). This CDR3 has 15 amino acids. In germline, CDR1 is LNHDA, CDR2 SQIVND (reference sequence). CDR3: CASSATTATREKLFF. Incomplete CDR3 DNA: TGTGCCAGTAGTGCCACGACAGCCACGAGAGAAAAG.

Of note for this clone: Read data end 3 residues before the CDR3 end; the end is taken from the germline J gene. The J gene is TRBJ2-1, the V gene TRBV10-3; 10 nucleotides line up with TRBD1. The CDR3 covers 15 residues. V lost 8 bases to trimming and J lost 8 bases; unmatched junction nucleotides: 12. The V gene's germline CDR1 is ENHRY and CDR2 SYGVKD. The CDR3 is CAIRPGTGDGDEQFF. Partial CDR3 DNA: TGTGCCATCCGCCCCGGGACAGGGGACGGAGATGAG.

The CDR3 sequence is CASSLRGGNTEAFF. Incomplete CDR3 DNA: TGCGCCAGCAGCTTGAGGGGCGGGAACACTGAA. V and J are TRBV5-1 and TRBJ1-1; D possibly corresponds to TRBD1 (5 bases). The read stops 3 residues short of the end of the CDR3; the missing end is completed from the germline J gene. The CDR3 loop spans 14 amino acids. Trimming cost V 1 base and J 1 base, with 8 bases left between them. Germline V gene sequence: CDR1 SGHRS, CDR2 YFSETQ.

In regard to this clone: From the germline J gene comes the end of the CDR3, since the read stops 3 residues before it. This chain joins TRBV18 and TRBJ1-2; 7 nucleotides agree with TRBD1. CDR1 and CDR2 (germline): KGHSH, LQKENI. CDR3 length: 14 amino acids. CDR3 sequence reads: CASSPGTDPNIYTF. The sequenced part of the CDR3 DNA is TGTGCCAGCTCACCGGGGACAGACCCTAACATC.

Details on this clone: The read ends 3 residues before the CDR3 terminus; that terminus is restored from the germline J gene. The chain uses TRBV2 and TRBJ2-5; 7 bases line up with TRBD2. Trimming removed 7 bases from V and 5 bases from J; junction bases left unmatched: 4. The CDR3 is 12 residues long. Germline assignment: CDR1 SNHLY and CDR2 FYNNEI. CDR3 amino acids: CASKWGGETQYF. The DNA read from the CDR3 is TGTGCCAGCAAATGGGGGGGGGAGACC. The full variable domain, with the rest looked up from reference TRBV2 and TRBJ2-5, is EPEVTQTPSHQVTQMGQEVILRCVPISNHLYFYWYRQILGQKVEFLVSFYNNEISEKSEIFDDQFSVERPDGSNFTLKIRSTKLEDSAMYFCASKWGGETQYFGPGTRLLVL.

To note about this clone: The read falls 3 residues short of the CDR3 end, and the missing part is taken from the germline J gene. The chain couples TRBV5-1 to TRBJ1-1, with no clear D. The length of the CDR3 is 16 residues. Germline V lookup: CDR1 SGHRS, CDR2 YFSETQ. CDR3 bases read: TGCGCCAGCAGCTCCGGGCGGGCCCCCGCCTACAATGAG. It encodes CASSSGRAPAYNE. The entire CDR3 is CASSSGRAPAYNEAFF.

A note on this clone: The read finishes 3 residues shy of the CDR3 end, and the germline J gene is used to complete it. The chain has TRBV11-2 and TRBJ2-2; TRBD1 aligns across 7 bases. V lost 4 bases and J lost 3; bases outside the gene matches: 5. The CDR3 extends over 15 amino acids. Germline assignment: CDR1 SGHAT and CDR2 FQNNGV. CDR3 DNA (partial): TGTGCCAGCAGCTCACAGGGGACATACACCGGGGAG. This sequence encodes CASSSQGTYTGE. The whole CDR3 region reads CASSSQGTYTGELFF.

Notes on this clone: The read gets to within 3 residues of the CDR3 end, and the germline J gene fills in the rest. The chain combines TRBV23-1 with TRBJ2-4; 7 nucleotides align to TRBD1. TRBV23-1 is an ORF; its function is uncertain. The length of the CDR3 is 16 residues. The DNA read from the CDR3 is TGCGCCAGCAGTCAATCGGGACAGCTGGGAAACTATGGT. It is translated as CASSQSGQLGNYG. The full CDR3 sequence reads CASSQSGQLGNYGQYF.

Concerning this clone: The CDR3 end falls 3 residues outside the read, so it is completed with the germline J gene. The genes are TRBV11-1 and TRBJ2-7; tentative D call: TRBD1 (6 bases). CDR1 SGHAT and CDR2 FQDESV come from the germline V gene (reference sequence). V was clipped by 4 bases and J by 6 bases, with 10 bases between them. CDR3 length: 12 residues. Here the CDR3 reads CASSYGQTEQYF. The CDR3 bases that were read are TGTGCCAGCAGCTATGGACAGACCGAG.

With respect to this clone: The read finishes 3 residues shy of the CDR3 end, and the germline J gene is used to complete it. The chain has TRBV7-8 and TRBJ2-6; possible D gene TRBD2, 6 bases. Germline assignment: CDR1 SGHVS and CDR2 FQNEAQ. The CDR3 totals 14 residues. With 2 bases removed from V and 9 bases from J, the gap between germline ends came to 11 bases. The CDR3 spells CASSLFRGGNVLTF. CDR3 DNA (partial): TGTGCCAGCAGCTTATTTCGGGGAGGCAACGTC. The variable domain in full, with the rest retrieved from reference TRBV7-8 and TRBJ2-6, is GAGVSQSPRYKVAKRGQDVALRCDPISGHVSLFWYQQALGQGPEFLTYFQNEAQLDKSGLPSDRFFAERPEGSVSTLKIQRTQQEDSAVYLCASSLFRGGNVLTFGAGSRLTVL.